The clone carrying this T cell receptor (beta chain) was seen a few times. Assay used: immunoSEQ multiplex PCR; TCRdb lists only in-frame clones, some missing. Here the sample spans about 72,000 clones, about nine tenths being singletons. The sample comes from a study of T cell changes during pregnancy in multiple sclerosis. V gave up 7 bases and J gave up 6 bases, with 15 bases separating them. The CDR3 length is 14 residues. Germline lookup yields CDR1 MNHEY and CDR2 SMNVEV (reference sequence). This receptor was taken from a female donor in good health, enrolled as a control in a pregnancy study. The chain couples TRBV27 to TRBJ2-2, with TRBD1 as a possible D gene (6 bases). The sequences come from peripheral blood, collected in the third trimester of pregnancy. The DNA of the CDR3 is TGTGCCAGCAACCTCGACAGGTTTGCCGGGGAGCTGTTTTTT. Protein sequence: CASNLDRFAGELFF.